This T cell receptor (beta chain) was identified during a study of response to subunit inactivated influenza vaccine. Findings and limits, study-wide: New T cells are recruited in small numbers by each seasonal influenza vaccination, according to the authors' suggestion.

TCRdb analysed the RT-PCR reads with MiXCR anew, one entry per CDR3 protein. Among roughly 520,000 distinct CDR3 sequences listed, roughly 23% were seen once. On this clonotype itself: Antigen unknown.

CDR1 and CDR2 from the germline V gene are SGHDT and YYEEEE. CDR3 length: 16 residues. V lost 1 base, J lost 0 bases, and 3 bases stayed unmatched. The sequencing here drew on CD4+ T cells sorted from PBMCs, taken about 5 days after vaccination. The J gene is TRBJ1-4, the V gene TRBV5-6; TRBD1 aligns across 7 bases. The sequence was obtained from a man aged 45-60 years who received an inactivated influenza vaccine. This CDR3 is CASSLSGGATNEKLFF. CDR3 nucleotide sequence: TGTGCCAGCAGCTTGTCAGGGGGAGCAACTAATGAAAAACTGTTTTTT.